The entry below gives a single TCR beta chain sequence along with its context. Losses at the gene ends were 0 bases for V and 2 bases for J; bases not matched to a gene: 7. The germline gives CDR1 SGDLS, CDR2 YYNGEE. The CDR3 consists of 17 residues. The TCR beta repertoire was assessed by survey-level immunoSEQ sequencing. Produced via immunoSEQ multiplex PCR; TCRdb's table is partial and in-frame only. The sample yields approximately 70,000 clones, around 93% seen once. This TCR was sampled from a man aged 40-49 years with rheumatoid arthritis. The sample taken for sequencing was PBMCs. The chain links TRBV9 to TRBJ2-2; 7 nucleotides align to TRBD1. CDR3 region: CASSVGRGTDNTGELFF. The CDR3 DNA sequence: TGTGCCAGCAGCGTAGGAAGGGGGACAGATAACACCGGGGAGCTGTTTTTT.